Included here is one TCR beta chain sequence, with context. What it binds is unknown. The data were taken from a study of beta chain features in type 1 diabetes. Study details: Examined across all samples were almost 110 million sorted cells. Findings and limits, study-wide: Lower insertion and higher deletion counts appeared at VDJ junctions in type 1 diabetes patients.

CDR1 is ENHRY, CDR2 SYGVKD, per germline. The CDR3 totals 14 residues. V gave up 6 bases and J gave up 5 bases, with 16 bases separating them. Expressed TCRB transcripts were sequenced because the isolated RNA had all been reverse transcribed beforehand. Measured with immunoSEQ multiplex PCR; TCRdb has only the in-frame clones, and not every one. Here the sample spans hundreds of thousands of clones, around 15% being singletons. The specimen was naive CD4+ T cells from blood. This chain uses TRBV10-3 with TRBJ1-1, with D tentatively TRBD1 (5 bases). The TCR was taken from a young man in good health. The CDR3 loop reads CAIRPGTLGTEAFF. CDR3 DNA sequence: TGTGCCATCAGACCCGGGACGCTGGGAACTGAAGCTTTCTTT.